What follows are 2 T cell receptor beta chains derived from one specimen sequenced in a study of neurological immune-mediated disorders. Time point indicated: technical triplicate 3. TCRdb called the 5' RACE reads again in MiXCR, with one record for every CDR3 protein. Among around 30,000 distinct CDR3 sequences, about a sixth were seen once, and the ten largest hold almost 5%. Material for sequencing was CD4+ T cells from blood. The receptors here all came from a female donor with HTLV-1-associated myelopathy (HAM/TSP).

Many counts were recorded for this clonotype. The chain recombines TRBV5-5 with TRBJ1-2, with 7 positions matching TRBD1. The CDR3 has 14 residues. Germline V lookup: CDR1 SGHKS, CDR2 YYEKEE (reference sequence). V was pared by 4 bases and J by 11 bases, with 14 bases of the junction left unmatched. This CDR3 reads CASSRDGTATAYTF. CDR3 nucleotides: TGTGCCAGCAGCCGAGACGGGACAGCTACGGCGTACACCTTC.

As for this clonotype: This may stem from a read error, because a much larger clone lies one nucleotide away. The chain employs TRBV6-5 and TRBJ1-2; possibly TRBD1 for D (5 bases). The CDR3 contains 15 residues. Looked up from germline, CDR1 is MNHEY and CDR2 is SVGAGI. CDR3 residues: CASSPGTSSTYGYAF. CDR3 nucleotide sequence: TGTGCCAGCAGCCCGGGGACGTCTTCCACCTATGGCTACGCCTTC.